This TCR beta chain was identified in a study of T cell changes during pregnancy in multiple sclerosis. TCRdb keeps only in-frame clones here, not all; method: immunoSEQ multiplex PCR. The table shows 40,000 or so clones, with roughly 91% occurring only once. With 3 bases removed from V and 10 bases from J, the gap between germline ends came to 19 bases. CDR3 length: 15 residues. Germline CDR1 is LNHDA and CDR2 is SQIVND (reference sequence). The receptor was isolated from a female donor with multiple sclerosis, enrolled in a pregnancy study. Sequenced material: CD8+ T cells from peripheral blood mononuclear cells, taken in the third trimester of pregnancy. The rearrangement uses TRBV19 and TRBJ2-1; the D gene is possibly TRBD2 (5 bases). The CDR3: CASSIGVVLVVEQFF. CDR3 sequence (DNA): TGTGCCAGTAGTATCGGGGTCGTCTTGGTTGTAGAGCAGTTCTTC.